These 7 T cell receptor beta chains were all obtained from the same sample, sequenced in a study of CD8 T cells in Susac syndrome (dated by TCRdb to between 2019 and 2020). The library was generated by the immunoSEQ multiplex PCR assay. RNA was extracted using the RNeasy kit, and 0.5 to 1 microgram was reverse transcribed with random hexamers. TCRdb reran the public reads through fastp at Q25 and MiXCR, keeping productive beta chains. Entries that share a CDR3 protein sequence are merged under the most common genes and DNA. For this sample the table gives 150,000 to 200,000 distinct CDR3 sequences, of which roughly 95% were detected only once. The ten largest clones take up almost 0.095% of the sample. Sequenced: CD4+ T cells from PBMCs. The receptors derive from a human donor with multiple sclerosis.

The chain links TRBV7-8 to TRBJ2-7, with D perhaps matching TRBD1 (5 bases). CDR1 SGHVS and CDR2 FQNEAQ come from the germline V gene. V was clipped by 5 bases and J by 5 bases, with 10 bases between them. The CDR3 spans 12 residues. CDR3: CASSQGIDEQYF. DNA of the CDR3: TGTGCCAGCAGCCAGGGTATCGACGAGCAGTACTTC.

DNA of the CDR3: TGTGCCAGCAGCTCCCTGAGTTTAGGTGCGACCCAGTACTTC. It is translated as CASSSLSLGATQYF. The chain recombines TRBV5-4 with TRBJ2-5; D uncertain. Trimming stripped 3 bases from V and 7 bases from J, with 16 bases between. CDR1 is SGHNT, CDR2 YYREEE, per germline (reference sequence). CDR3 size: 14 residues.

The chain's CDR3 is CASGKTQYF. The CDR3 DNA follows: TGTGCCAGCGGTAAGACCCAGTACTTC. The rearrangement links TRBV6-2 or TRBV6-3 to TRBJ2-5; D gene uncertain. CDR1 and CDR2 from the germline V gene are MNHEY and SVGEGT. V was trimmed by 8 bases and J by 6 bases, leaving 4 bases between them. There are 9 residues in the CDR3.

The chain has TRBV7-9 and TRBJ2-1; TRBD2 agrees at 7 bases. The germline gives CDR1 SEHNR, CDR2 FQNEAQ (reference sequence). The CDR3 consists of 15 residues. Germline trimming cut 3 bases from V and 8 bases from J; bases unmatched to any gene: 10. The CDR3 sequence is CASSFVLARVHEQFF. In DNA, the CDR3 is TGTGCCAGCAGCTTTGTACTAGCGAGGGTGCATGAGCAGTTCTTC. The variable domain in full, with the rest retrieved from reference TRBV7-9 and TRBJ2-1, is DTGVSQNPRHKITKRGQNVTFRCDPISEHNRLYWYRQTLGQGPEFLTYFQNEAQLEKSRLLSDRFSAERPKGSFSTLEIQRTEQGDSAMYLCASSFVLARVHEQFFGPGTRLTVL.

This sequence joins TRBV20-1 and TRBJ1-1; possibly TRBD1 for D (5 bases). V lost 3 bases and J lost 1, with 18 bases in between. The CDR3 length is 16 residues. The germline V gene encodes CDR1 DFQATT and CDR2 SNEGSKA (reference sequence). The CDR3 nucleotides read TGCAGTGCTAGGGACGGGGGGGTGGTTTGGAACACTGAAGCTTTCTTT. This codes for CSARDGGVVWNTEAFF.

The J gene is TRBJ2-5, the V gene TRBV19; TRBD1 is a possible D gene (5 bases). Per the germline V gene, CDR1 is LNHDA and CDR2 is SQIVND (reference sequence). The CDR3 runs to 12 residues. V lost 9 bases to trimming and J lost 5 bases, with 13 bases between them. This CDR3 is CASGQVGETQYF. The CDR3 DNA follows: TGTGCCAGCGGACAAGTCGGCGAGACCCAGTACTTC.

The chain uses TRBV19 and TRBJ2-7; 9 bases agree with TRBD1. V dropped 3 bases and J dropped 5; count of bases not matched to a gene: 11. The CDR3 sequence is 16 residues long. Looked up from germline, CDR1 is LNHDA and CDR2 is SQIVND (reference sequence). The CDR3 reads CASSIPPRQGVHEQYF. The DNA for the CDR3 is TGTGCCAGTAGTATCCCCCCGAGACAGGGGGTCCACGAGCAGTACTTC. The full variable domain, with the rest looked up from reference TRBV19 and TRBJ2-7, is DGGITQSPKYLFRKEGQNVTLSCEQNLNHDAMYWYRQDPGQGLRLIYYSQIVNDFQKGDIAEGYSVSREKKESFPLTVTSAQKNPTAFYLCASSIPPRQGVHEQYFGPGTRLTVT.